Listed here are 7 T cell receptor beta chains from one sample, sequenced in a study of cytomegalovirus exposure and HLA in healthy donors. The PCR was carried out with 60 Vbeta primers and 13 Jbeta primers. TCRdb's table, derived via immunoSEQ multiplex PCR, lists solely in-frame clones and lacks some. Of 85,000 to 95,000 clones listed, 60% to 85% are singletons. The sequenced sample consisted of PBMCs. The receptors derive from a man aged 25-40 years in good health and CMV-seropositive.

This chain joins TRBV9 and TRBJ1-2, with 7 bases that match TRBD1. The CDR3 spans 15 residues. Trimming removed 4 bases from V and 8 bases from J; junction bases left unmatched: 14. Germline assignment: CDR1 SGDLS and CDR2 YYNGEE. CDR3 residues: CASSQLTEGAHGYTF. CDR3 nucleotides: TGTGCCAGCAGCCAATTGACCGAGGGGGCGCACGGCTACACCTTC. Filled out from reference TRBV9 and TRBJ1-2, the complete variable domain reads DSGVTQTPKHLITATGQRVTLRCSPRSGDLSVYWYQQSLDQGLQFLIQYYNGEERAKGNILERFSAQQFPDLHSELNLSSLELGDSALYFCASSQLTEGAHGYTFGSGTRLTVV.

This clone was counted a single time. V gene TRBV18 combines with J gene TRBJ2-1; no clear D gene. Germline V gene data show CDR1 as KGHSH and CDR2 as LQKENI. The CDR3 totals 11 residues. Between the trimmed V and J ends, which lost 5 bases and 7 bases, there was a span of 6 bases. The CDR3 spells CASSSRNEQFF. CDR3 in DNA: TGTGCCAGCTCATCGAGGAATGAGCAGTTCTTC.

This clone was detected only a few times. The gene calls are TRBV5-6 and TRBJ1-5; 9 nucleotides agree with TRBD1. V dropped 4 bases and J dropped 2; count of bases not matched to a gene: 7. The germline V gene encodes CDR1 SGHDT and CDR2 YYEEEE. This CDR3 contains 16 residues. The CDR3 nucleotides read TGTGCCAGCAGCAGTTACAGGGGGCCGGGCAATCAGCCCCAGCATTTT. This codes for CASSSYRGPGNQPQHF.

This clone occurred a few times. The V call is TRBV6-1, the J call TRBJ1-1, with a tentative D call TRBD1 (5 bases). Per germline, CDR1 MNHNS and CDR2 SASEGT. The CDR3 has 11 amino acids. Deletions cut 7 bases from V and 5 bases from J, with 8 bases between. The CDR3 spells CASTRQTEAFF. The CDR3, as DNA: TGTGCCAGCACTAGACAGACTGAAGCTTTCTTT.

This chain joins TRBV2 and TRBJ1-2, with a weak D call TRBD1 (6 bases). Germline lookup yields CDR1 SNHLY and CDR2 FYNNEI. The CDR3 runs 14 residues. Deletions cut 1 base from V and 4 bases from J, with 10 bases between. This chain's CDR3 is CASSEGTDPYGYTF. Here the CDR3 DNA reads TGTGCCAGCAGTGAAGGGACAGACCCCTATGGCTACACCTTC.

This clone has just a few counts. This chain connects TRBV11-2 to TRBJ1-5, with unresolved D. The germline V and J ends were trimmed by 2 bases and 7 bases, with 9 bases remaining between them. The CDR3 runs 13 residues. Per germline, CDR1 SGHAT and CDR2 FQNNGV. CDR3 nucleotides: TGTGCCAGCAGCTTAACCGAGGCCCAGCCCCAGCATTTT. Amino acid sequence: CASSLTEAQPQHF. Combining the CDR3 with reference TRBV11-2 and TRBJ1-5 gives the whole variable domain EAGVAQSPRYKIIEKRQSVAFWCNPISGHATLYWYQQILGQGPKLLIQFQNNGVVDDSQLPKDRFSAERLKGVDSTLKIQPAKLEDSAVYLCASSLTEAQPQHFGDGTRLSIL.

The chain carries TRBV6-6 and TRBJ2-3, with D perhaps matching TRBD1 (5 bases). V gave up 7 bases and J gave up 9 bases, with 11 bases separating them. Germline CDR1 reads MNHNY; CDR2 reads SVGAGI (reference sequence). This CDR3 region has 11 residues. The CDR3 DNA is TGTGCCAGCACCTCAGGGCCCACGCAGTATTTT. Its protein is CASTSGPTQYF.